This T cell receptor beta chain was captured in a study of blood T cell repertoires in COVID-19. Overall study context: Material from acute and convalescent COVID-19 was sourced from the United States, Italy and Spain. T cells, B-cell-depleted T cells, or PBMCs provided the cDNA or gDNA that served as material.

Per the original data handling: The authors estimated nucleated cell counts from reference gene primer amplification. Clones were sequenced by immunoSEQ multiplex PCR, and TCRdb holds only the in-frame ones, with some missing. V and J calls and clone size are those listed in that table; D and trimming were worked out from the DNA. Of approximately 98,000 clones detected, about 84% appear once; the ten largest clones hold around 10%. This CDR3 region has 14 residues. Germline CDR1 reads SGHKS; CDR2 reads YYEKEE (reference sequence). Trimming pared 2 bases from V and 7 bases from J, leaving 15 bases between.

The V and J genes are TRBV5-5 and TRBJ1-2, with D perhaps matching TRBD1 (5 bases). The source material was peripheral blood. This receptor was identified in a woman of 80 years or more with acute or convalescent COVID-19. CDR3 sequence: CASSLIPDSRGYTF. The CDR3 bases are TGTGCCAGCAGCTTAATCCCCGACAGCCGTGGCTACACCTTC.